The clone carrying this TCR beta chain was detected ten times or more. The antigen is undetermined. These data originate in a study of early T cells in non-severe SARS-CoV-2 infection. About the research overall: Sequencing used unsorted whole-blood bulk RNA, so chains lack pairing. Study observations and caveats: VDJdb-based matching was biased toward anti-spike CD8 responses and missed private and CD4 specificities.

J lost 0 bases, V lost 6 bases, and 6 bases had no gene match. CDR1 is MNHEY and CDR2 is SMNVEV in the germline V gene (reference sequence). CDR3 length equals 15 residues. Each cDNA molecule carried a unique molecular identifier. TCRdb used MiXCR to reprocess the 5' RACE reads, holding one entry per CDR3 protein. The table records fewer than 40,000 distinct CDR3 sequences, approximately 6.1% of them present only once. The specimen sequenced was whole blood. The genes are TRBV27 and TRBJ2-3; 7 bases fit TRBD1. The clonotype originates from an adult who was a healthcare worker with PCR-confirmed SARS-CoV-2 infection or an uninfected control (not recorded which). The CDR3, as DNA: TGTGCCAGCAGACCAGGGACAGCCAGCACAGATACGCAGTATTTT. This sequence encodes CASRPGTASTDTQYF.